The 13 T cell receptor beta chains in this list originate from one sample, sequenced in a study of cytomegalovirus exposure and HLA in healthy donors. Both 60 Vbeta primers and 13 Jbeta primers went into the PCR. TCRdb's copy holds only in-frame clones and misses some; the assay was immunoSEQ multiplex PCR. The sample comprises more than 95,000 clones, approximately 76% of which are singletons, and about 16% rests with the top ten. Sample: PBMCs. The receptor source for this set is a man aged 45-65 years in good health and CMV-seropositive.

The rearrangement uses TRBV15 and TRBJ2-7; 10 bases fit TRBD1. This CDR3 is 17 amino acids long. The germline CDR1 and CDR2 sequences are LNHNV and YYDKDF (reference sequence). V was pared by 1 base and J by 5 bases, with 11 bases of the junction left unmatched. This CDR3 is CATSRVWGGTGVHEQYF. CDR3 sequence (DNA): TGTGCCACCAGCAGAGTTTGGGGTGGGACAGGGGTGCACGAGCAGTACTTC.

The chain carries TRBV7-9 and TRBJ1-2; D ambiguous. V lost 1 base and J lost 12, with 12 bases in between. Germline values: CDR1 SEHNR, CDR2 FQNEAQ (reference sequence). The CDR3 loop spans 12 amino acids. CDR3: CASSLVGLGDTF. Written as DNA, the CDR3 is TGTGCCAGCAGCTTAGTGGGATTGGGAGACACCTTC.

The chain couples TRBV7-9 to TRBJ2-5, with TRBD1 identical over 8 bases. The V segment lost 5 bases and the J segment 10 bases; nucleotides outside the gene matches: 15. This CDR3 has 15 amino acids. Per the germline V gene, CDR1 is SEHNR and CDR2 is FQNEAQ (reference sequence). CDR3 coding DNA: TGTGCCAGCAGCCCTAGGCTTGGACAGGGTATTGGCCAGTACTTC. It codes for CASSPRLGQGIGQYF.

The rearrangement uses TRBV1 and TRBJ2-1; the table names TRBD1, a call not compared with the DNA. TRBV1 corresponds to a pseudogene. The CDR3 spans 16 residues. Here the CDR3 DNA reads TGCACCAGCAGCCAAACCCCGGACAGTAACTACAATGAGCAGTTCTTC. Translated: CTSSQTPDSNYNEQFF.

This chain joins TRBV6-1 and TRBJ2-7; D is unresolved. Trimming shortened V by 0 bases and J by 1 base, and 10 bases separated the two germline ends. Germline V gene sequence: CDR1 MNHNS, CDR2 SASEGT. This CDR3 has 15 amino acids. The CDR3 reads CASSEAVAGSYEQYF. CDR3 nucleotides: TGTGCCAGCAGTGAAGCAGTGGCTGGTTCCTACGAGCAGTACTTC.

This clone was seen a single time. The CDR3 nucleotides read TGTGCCAGCAGCAGCTGGGACAGGGGAAACGAGCAGTACTTC. It translates to CASSSWDRGNEQYF. This chain uses TRBV7-9 with TRBJ2-7, with TRBD1 identical over 10 bases. Looked up from germline, CDR1 is SEHNR and CDR2 is FQNEAQ (reference sequence). V dropped 5 bases and J dropped 5; count of bases not matched to a gene: 6. This CDR3 is built from 14 residues.

V and J are TRBV10-3 and TRBJ2-7; possibly TRBD1 for D (5 bases). Germline loops: CDR1 ENHRY, CDR2 SYGVKD. Trimming stripped 7 bases from V and 3 bases from J, with 13 bases between. The CDR3 is 13 residues long. The CDR3 DNA reads as TGTGCCATCACCCCGGACACACGCTACGAGCAGTACTTC. This codes for CAITPDTRYEQYF.

J is TRBJ2-1 and V is TRBV14, with D perhaps matching TRBD2 (6 bases). Germline loops: CDR1 SGHDN, CDR2 FVKESK. V lost 3 bases and J 3 bases, leaving 12 bases between the germline ends. This CDR3 contains 15 residues. CDR3 region: CASSHGGAHYNEQFF. Here the CDR3 DNA reads TGTGCCAGCAGCCACGGCGGGGCCCACTACAATGAGCAGTTCTTC.

This chain joins TRBV7-2 and TRBJ1-5; D remains unclear. V shed 2 bases and J shed 1 base, with 3 bases lying between them. There are 13 residues in the CDR3. From germline, CDR1 is SGHTA and CDR2 FQGNSA. The CDR3 sequence is CASSLRSNQPQHF. The CDR3 bases are TGTGCCAGCAGCTTACGGAGCAATCAGCCCCAGCATTTT.

This clone has just a few counts. V and J are TRBV28 and TRBJ2-7; D remains ambiguous. The CDR3 is 15 amino acids. CDR1 and CDR2 (germline): MDHEN, SYDVKM. With 1 base removed from V and 0 bases from J, the gap between germline ends came to 10 bases. The CDR3 DNA is TGTGCCAGCAGTTTATATCTGGCTAGCTCCTACGAGCAGTACTTC. Its translation is CASSLYLASSYEQYF.

This clone was observed a few times. One end of the junction does not line up with germline, which may come from a read error. The chain is built from TRBV18 and TRBJ1-2; TRBD1 aligns across 7 bases. This CDR3 is 14 amino acids long. Germline-derived CDR1 and CDR2 are KGHSH and LQKENI. The CDR3 is CASSPDRQFVGNTF. Here the CDR3 DNA reads TGTGCCAGCTCACCGGACAGGCAGTTTGTTGGCAACACCTTC.

CDR3 in DNA: TGCGCCAGCGGGCGGGGGGATACGCAGTATTTT. Amino acid sequence: CASGRGDTQYF. This rearrangement joins TRBV10-1 to TRBJ2-3; TRBD2 agrees at 7 bases. CDR1 is WNHNN and CDR2 is SYGVQD in the germline V gene (reference sequence). V gave up 8 bases and J gave up 6 bases; unmatched junction bases: 2. This CDR3 spans 11 amino acids.

The CDR3 nucleotides are TGTGCCAGCAGTACAGGGGGGGAGACCCAGTACTTC. Its protein is CASSTGGETQYF. This sequence joins TRBV6-5 and TRBJ2-5; 8 bases are a match to TRBD1. Trimming removed 5 bases from V and 5 bases from J; junction bases left unmatched: 1. This CDR3 contains 12 residues. Per the germline V gene, CDR1 is MNHEY and CDR2 is SVGAGI.